The entry below describes one T cell receptor beta chain. Its antigen is still unknown. Vbeta (60) and Jbeta (13) primers were used in the PCR. The method was immunoSEQ multiplex PCR; TCRdb's version includes in-frame clones alone and lacks a portion of them. Of 110,000 or so clones in the sample, 70% to 80% were seen once. Trimming shortened V by 0 bases and J by 4 bases, and 11 bases separated the two germline ends. Germline CDR1 SGDLS, CDR2 YYNGEE. The CDR3 spans 15 residues. These data are taken from a study of cytomegalovirus exposure and HLA in healthy donors. Regarding the study as a whole: Across all donors, roughly uniform sequencing depth was an assumption of the presence/absence analyses. TCR beta sequences reportedly predicted the HLA-A and HLA-B alleles of most subjects accurately.

The source is a middle-aged woman in good health and CMV-seropositive. The chain couples TRBV9 to TRBJ1-3, with TRBD1 as a possible D gene (5 bases). Sequenced input: PBMCs. CDR3 sequence (DNA): TGTGCCAGCAGCGTAGGACCGGGGGACGGAAACACCATATATTTT. Protein: CASSVGPGDGNTIYF.